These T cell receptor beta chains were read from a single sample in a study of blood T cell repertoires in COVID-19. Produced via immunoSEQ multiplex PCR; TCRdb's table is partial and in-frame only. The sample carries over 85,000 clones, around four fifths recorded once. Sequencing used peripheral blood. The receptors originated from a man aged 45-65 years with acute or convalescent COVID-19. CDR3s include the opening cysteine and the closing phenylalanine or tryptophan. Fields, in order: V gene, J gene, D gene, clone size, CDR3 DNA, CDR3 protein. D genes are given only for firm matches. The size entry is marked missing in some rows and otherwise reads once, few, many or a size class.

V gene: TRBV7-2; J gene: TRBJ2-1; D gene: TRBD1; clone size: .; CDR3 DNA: TGTGCCAGCAGCTTCGGACAGGGCGGGTACAATGAGCAGTTCTTC; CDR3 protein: CASSFGQGGYNEQFF
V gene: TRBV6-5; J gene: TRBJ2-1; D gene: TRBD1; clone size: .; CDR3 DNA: TGTGCCAGCAGTTACTCGGGACAGGGGTTCAACAATGAGCAGTTCTTC; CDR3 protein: CASSYSGQGFNNEQFF
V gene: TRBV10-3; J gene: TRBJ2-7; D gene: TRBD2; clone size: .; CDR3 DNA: TGTGCCATCAGTGAAAAGCGGGAGTACGAGCAGTACTTC; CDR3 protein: CAISEKREYEQYF
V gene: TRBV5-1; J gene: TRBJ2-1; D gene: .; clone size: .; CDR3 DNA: TGCGCCAGCAGCTTGGGTCTCGGAGAAGCCTACAATGAGCAGTTCTTC; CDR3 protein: CASSLGLGEAYNEQFF
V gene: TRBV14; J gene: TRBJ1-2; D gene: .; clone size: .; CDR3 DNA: TGTGCCAGCAGCCCCTTTAGAGGGTATGGCTACACCTTC; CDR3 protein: CASSPFRGYGYTF
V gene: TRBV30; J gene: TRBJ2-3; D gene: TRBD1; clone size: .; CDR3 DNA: TGTGCCTGGAGTGACAGGGGTTTCACAGATACGCAGTATTTT; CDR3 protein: CAWSDRGFTDTQYF
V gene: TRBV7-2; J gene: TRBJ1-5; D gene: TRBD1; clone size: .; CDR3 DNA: TGTGCCAGCAGCCAGGGACAGGGTAGCAATCAGCCCCAGCATTTT; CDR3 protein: CASSQGQGSNQPQHF
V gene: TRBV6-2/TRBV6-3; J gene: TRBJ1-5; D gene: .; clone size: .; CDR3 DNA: TGTGCCAGCAGTTTCTCACCCAAAGGCGGGGTTCAGCCCCAGCATTTT; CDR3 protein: CASSFSPKGGVQPQHF
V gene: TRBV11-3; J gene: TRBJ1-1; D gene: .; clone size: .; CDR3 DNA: TGTGCCAGCAGCGAGTGGGGGGACACTGAAGCTTTCTTT; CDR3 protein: CASSEWGDTEAFF
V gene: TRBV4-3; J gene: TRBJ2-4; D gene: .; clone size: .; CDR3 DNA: TGCGCCAGCAGCCAAGATGCCGGACAGGGAGGGGACATTCAGTACTTC; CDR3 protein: CASSQDAGQGGDIQYF
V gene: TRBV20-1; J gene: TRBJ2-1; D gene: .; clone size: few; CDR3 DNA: TGCAGTGCTAGTTTAGGGGGAGCCAATGAGCAGTTCTTC; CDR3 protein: CSASLGGANEQFF
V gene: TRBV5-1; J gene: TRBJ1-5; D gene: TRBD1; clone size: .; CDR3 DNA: TGCGCCAGCAGCTTGTCCGGACAGGTCCATCAGCCCCAGCATTTT; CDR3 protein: CASSLSGQVHQPQHF
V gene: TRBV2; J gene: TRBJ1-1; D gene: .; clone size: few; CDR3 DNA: TGTGCCAGCAGTGAAGCAAGCAAGGAGACGGTAGCTTTCTTT; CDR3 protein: CASSEASKETVAFF
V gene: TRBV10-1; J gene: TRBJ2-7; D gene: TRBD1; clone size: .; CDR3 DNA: TGCGCCAGCAGTGAGTCTGTTGGGCAGGGGGCCCACGAGCAGTACTTC; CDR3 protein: CASSESVGQGAHEQYF
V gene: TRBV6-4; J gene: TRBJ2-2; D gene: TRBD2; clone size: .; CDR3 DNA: TGTGCCAGCACTTCGACTAGCGGGGTTACCGGGGAGCTGTTTTTT; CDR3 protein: CASTSTSGVTGELFF
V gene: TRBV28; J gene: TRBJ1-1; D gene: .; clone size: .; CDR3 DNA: TGTGCCAGCAGTCCCTCGGAGGGGTGGATCACTGAAGCTTTCTTT; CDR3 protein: CASSPSEGWITEAFF
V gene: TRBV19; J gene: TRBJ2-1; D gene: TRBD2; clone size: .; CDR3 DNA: TGTGCCAGTAGTATCCCCCCGGGACTAGCGGGACGCAATGAGCAGTTCTTC; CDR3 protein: CASSIPPGLAGRNEQFF
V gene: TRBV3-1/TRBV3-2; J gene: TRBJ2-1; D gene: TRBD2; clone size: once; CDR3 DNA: TGTGCCAGCAGCCAAGGGGCGGGAGGGCACTACAATGAGCAGTTCTTC; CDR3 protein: CASSQGAGGHYNEQFF
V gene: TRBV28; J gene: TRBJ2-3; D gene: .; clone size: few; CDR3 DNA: TGTGCCAGCAGTTCAGCCGGGACTGGGGAGGATACGCAGTATTTT; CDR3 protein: CASSSAGTGEDTQYF
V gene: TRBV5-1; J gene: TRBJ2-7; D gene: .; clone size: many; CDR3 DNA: TGCGCCAGCAGCCTTAAGGGGCCGAGACAGGTGGGTTACGAGCAGTACTTC; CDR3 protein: CASSLKGPRQVGYEQYF
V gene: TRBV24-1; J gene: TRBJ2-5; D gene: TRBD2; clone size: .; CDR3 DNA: TGTGCCACCAGTGATTGGGTAGCGGGGAGGGGAGAGACCCAGTACTTC; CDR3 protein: CATSDWVAGRGETQYF
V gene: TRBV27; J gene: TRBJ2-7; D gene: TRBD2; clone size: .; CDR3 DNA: TGTGCCAGCACATCGGGAGGGCCTCCCTACGAGCAGTACTTC; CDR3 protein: CASTSGGPPYEQYF
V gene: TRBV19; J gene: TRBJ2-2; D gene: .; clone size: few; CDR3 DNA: TGTGCCAGTCAGTCCCCGGGCCGGGGTTGGACCGGGGAGCTGTTTTTT; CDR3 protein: CASQSPGRGWTGELFF
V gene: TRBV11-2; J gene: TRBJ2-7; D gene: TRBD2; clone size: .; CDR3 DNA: TGTGCCAGCAGCTTAGATCGGCGGGGGGAGCAGTACTTC; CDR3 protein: CASSLDRRGEQYF
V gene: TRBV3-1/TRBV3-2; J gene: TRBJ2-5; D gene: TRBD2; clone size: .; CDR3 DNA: TGTGCCAGCAGCCAAGGACTAGCGGGGCAAGAGACCCAGTACTTC; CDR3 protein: CASSQGLAGQETQYF
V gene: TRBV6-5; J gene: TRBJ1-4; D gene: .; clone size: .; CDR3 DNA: TGTGCCAGCAGTCCCTCGAGGAAGGGAGATGAAAAACTGTTTTTT; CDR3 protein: CASSPSRKGDEKLFF
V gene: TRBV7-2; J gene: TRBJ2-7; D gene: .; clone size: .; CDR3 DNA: TGTGCCAGCAGCTCGTCCGGGACCTACGAGCAGTACTTC; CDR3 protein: CASSSSGTYEQYF
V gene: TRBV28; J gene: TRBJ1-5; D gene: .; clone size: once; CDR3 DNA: TGTGCCAGCAGTCGTAGGACACCTAGCAATCAGCCCCAGCATTTT; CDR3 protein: CASSRRTPSNQPQHF
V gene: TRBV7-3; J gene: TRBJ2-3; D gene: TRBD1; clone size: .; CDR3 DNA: TGTGCCAGCAGGGACAGGACCACAGATACGCAGTATTTT; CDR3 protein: CASRDRTTDTQYF
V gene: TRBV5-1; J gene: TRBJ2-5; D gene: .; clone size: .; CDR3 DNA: TGCGCCAGCAGCTTGTCGTCGTCAGGGAAAGAGACCCAGTACTTC; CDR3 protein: CASSLSSSGKETQYF
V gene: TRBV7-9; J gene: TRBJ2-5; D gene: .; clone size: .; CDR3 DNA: TGTGCCAGCAGCTCCACCCGGAGGGGCCGGGAGACCCAGTACTTC; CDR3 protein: CASSSTRRGRETQYF
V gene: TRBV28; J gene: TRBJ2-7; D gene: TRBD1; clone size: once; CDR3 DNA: TGTGCCACCAGCCCGGGACAGGGATCCCACGAGCAGTACTTC; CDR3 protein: CATSPGQGSHEQYF
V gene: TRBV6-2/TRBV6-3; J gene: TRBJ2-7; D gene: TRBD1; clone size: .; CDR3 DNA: TGTGCCAGCAGTTACGGGGGGACAGGGATATCCTACGAGCAGTACTTC; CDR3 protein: CASSYGGTGISYEQYF
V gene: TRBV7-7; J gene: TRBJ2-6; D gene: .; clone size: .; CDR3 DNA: TGTGCCAGCAGCTTAGCGCCAGCGGGCTCTGGGGCCAACGTCCTGACTTTC; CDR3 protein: CASSLAPAGSGANVLTF
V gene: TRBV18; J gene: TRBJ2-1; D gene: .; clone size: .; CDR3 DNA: TGTGCCAGCTCACAAGGTTCGTCAGGGCATGAGCAGTTCTTC; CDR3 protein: CASSQGSSGHEQFF
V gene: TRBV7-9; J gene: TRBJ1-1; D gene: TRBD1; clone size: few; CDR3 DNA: TGTGCCAGCAGCCCCGGGACAGGGGTTGCTGAAGCTTTCTTT; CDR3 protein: CASSPGTGVAEAFF
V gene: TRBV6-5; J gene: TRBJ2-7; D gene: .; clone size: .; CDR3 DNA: TGTGCCAGCAGGTCGAGGAGGGACTACGAGCAGTACTTC; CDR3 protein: CASRSRRDYEQYF
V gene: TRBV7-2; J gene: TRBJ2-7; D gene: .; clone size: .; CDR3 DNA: TGTGCCAGCAGCCCACGTCGAGGGGAGCAGTACTTC; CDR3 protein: CASSPRRGEQYF
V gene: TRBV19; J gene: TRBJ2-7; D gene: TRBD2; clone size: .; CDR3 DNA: TGTGCCAGTTCCCGACTAGCGGGAGGGTTCGACGAGCAGTACTTC; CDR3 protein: CASSRLAGGFDEQYF
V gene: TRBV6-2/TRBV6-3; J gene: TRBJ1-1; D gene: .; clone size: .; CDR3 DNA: TGTGCCAGCAGTTATGTGCTTAGGGGTGAAGCTTTCTTT; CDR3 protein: CASSYVLRGEAFF
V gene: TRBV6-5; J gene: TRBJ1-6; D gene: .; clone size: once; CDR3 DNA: TGTGCCAGCAGTCGACAGCATTCACCCCTCCACTTT; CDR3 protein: CASSRQHSPLHF
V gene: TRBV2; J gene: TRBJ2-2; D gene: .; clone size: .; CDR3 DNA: TGTGCCAGCACCACCCACTTTACCGGGGAGCTGTTTTTT; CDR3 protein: CASTTHFTGELFF
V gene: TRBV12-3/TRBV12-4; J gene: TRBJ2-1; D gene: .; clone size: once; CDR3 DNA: TGTGCCAGCAGTTTAAGGGAGGACAATGAGCAGTTCTTC; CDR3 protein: CASSLREDNEQFF
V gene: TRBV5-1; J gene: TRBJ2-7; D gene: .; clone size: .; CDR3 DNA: TGCGCCAGCAGCTCCTCCTCCCCCTCCTACGAGCAGTACTTC; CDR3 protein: CASSSSSPSYEQYF
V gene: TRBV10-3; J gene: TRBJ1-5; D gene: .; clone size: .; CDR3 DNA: TGTGCCATCAGCCCGGACAGCTACAATCAGCCCCAGCATTTT; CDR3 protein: CAISPDSYNQPQHF
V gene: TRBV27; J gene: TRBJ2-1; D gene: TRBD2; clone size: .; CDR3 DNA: TGTGCCAGCAGGAGACTAGCGGCCATTACCTACAATGAGCAGTTCTTC; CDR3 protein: CASRRLAAITYNEQFF
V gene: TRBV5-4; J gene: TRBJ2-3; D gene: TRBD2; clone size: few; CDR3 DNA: TGTGCCAGCAGGCCAGCGGGGGGGCCAGTAGATACGCAGTATTTT; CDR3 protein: CASRPAGGPVDTQYF
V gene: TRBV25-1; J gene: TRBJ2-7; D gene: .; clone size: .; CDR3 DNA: TGTGCCAGCAGTGATTCCCTCTCCTACGAGCAGTACTTC; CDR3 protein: CASSDSLSYEQYF
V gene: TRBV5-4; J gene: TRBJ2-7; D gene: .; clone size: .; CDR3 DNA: TGTGCCAGCAGCTTGGAATCTGAGGGCGAGCAGTACTTC; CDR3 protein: CASSLESEGEQYF